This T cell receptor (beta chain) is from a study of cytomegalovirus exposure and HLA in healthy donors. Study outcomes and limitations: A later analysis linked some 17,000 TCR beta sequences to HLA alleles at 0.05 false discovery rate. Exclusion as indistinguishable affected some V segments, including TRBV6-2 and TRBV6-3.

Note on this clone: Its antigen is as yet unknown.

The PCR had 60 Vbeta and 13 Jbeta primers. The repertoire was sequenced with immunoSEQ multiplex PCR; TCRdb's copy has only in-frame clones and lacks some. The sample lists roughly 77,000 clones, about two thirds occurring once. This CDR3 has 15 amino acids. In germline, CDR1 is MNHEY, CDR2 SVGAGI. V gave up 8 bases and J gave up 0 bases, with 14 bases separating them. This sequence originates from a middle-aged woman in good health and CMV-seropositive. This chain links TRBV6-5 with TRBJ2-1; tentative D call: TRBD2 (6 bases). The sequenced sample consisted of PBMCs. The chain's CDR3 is CASAGTVSSYNEQFF. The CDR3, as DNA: TGTGCCAGCGCGGGGACGGTTAGCTCCTACAATGAGCAGTTCTTC.